One and the same sample provided the 24 T cell receptor beta chains below, sequenced in a study of control samples from healthy donors and cancer patients. Libraries were prepared by immunoSEQ multiplex PCR; TCRdb keeps only in-frame clonotypes and omits some of them. Found here are a few hundred thousand clones, 90% of them singletons; the top ten hold around 6.4%. Sequencing used PBMCs. These receptors were obtained from a man aged 35 to 55 with head and neck cancer.

V gene TRBV19 combines with J gene TRBJ2-7; a possible D gene is TRBD2 (5 bases). The CDR3 runs 15 residues. Germline V CDR1 and CDR2: LNHDA, SQIVND (reference sequence). V dropped 5 bases and J dropped 1 base, with 15 bases sitting between them. CDR3 loop: CASSPGISPSYEQYF. The DNA of the CDR3 is TGTGCCAGTAGTCCGGGAATTTCCCCTTCCTACGAGCAGTACTTC.

Only one count was recorded for this clone. The rearrangement links TRBV7-2 to TRBJ1-1; possibly TRBD1 for D (5 bases). CDR3 size: 13 residues. Deletions cut 7 bases from V and 8 bases from J, with 17 bases between. The germline gives CDR1 SGHTA, CDR2 FQGNSA. The CDR3 nucleotides read TGTGCCAGCACCACCTTTCAGGGTCGCGAAGCTTTCTTT. Translated, it gives CASTTFQGREAFF.

V gene TRBV9 combines with J gene TRBJ1-1; unclear D gene. The CDR3 spans 13 residues. Looked up from germline, CDR1 is SGDLS and CDR2 is YYNGEE. The ends were cut back, 3 bases at V and 5 bases at J, with 11 bases in the middle. In DNA form, the CDR3 reads TGTGCCAGCAGCGGTATGTCGGGGACTGAAGCTTTCTTT. It yields the protein CASSGMSGTEAFF.

The rearrangement joins TRBV28 to TRBJ2-2, with 7 bases that match TRBD1. Trimming removed 4 bases from V and 0 bases from J; junction bases left unmatched: 5. The CDR3 runs to 16 residues. Germline loops: CDR1 MDHEN, CDR2 SYDVKM. CDR3 in DNA: TGTGCCAGCAGTTACAGACAGGGTGCGAACACCGGGGAGCTGTTTTTT. As protein: CASSYRQGANTGELFF.

This clone came up once. This chain links TRBV7-3 with TRBJ2-5; unclear D gene. Trimming removed 1 base from V and 0 bases from J, with 6 bases in between. Germline CDR1 SGHTA, CDR2 FQGTGA. The CDR3 length is 14 residues. The CDR3 reads CASSLSANQETQYF. In nucleotides, the CDR3 is TGTGCCAGCAGCTTAAGCGCGAACCAAGAGACCCAGTACTTC.

About this clone itself: This specimen includes other DNA sequences encoding the same CDR3. The chain is built from TRBV4-3 and TRBJ2-7; 11 bases are a match to TRBD1. Germline CDR1 reads LGHNA; CDR2 reads YSLEER. V dropped 6 bases and J dropped 2; count of bases not matched to a gene: 3. CDR3 length equals 14 residues. The CDR3 DNA follows: TGCGCCAGCAGTCCGGGACAGGGGGCCTACGAGCAGTACTTC. It is translated as CASSPGQGAYEQYF.

The chain combines TRBV9 with TRBJ2-3; D gene unclear. The V end lost 5 bases, the J end lost 5 bases, and 21 bases lay between the germline ends. The germline gives CDR1 SGDLS, CDR2 YYNGEE. The length of the CDR3 is 16 residues. CDR3: CASSSHPNTVVDTQYF. The CDR3 coding sequence is TGTGCCAGCAGTTCTCATCCAAACACGGTTGTAGATACGCAGTATTTT.

The gene calls are TRBV2 and TRBJ1-2; a possible D gene is TRBD1 (5 bases). The CDR3 is 14 amino acids. The germline V gene encodes CDR1 SNHLY and CDR2 FYNNEI. The ends were cut back, 6 bases at V and 4 bases at J, with 15 bases in the middle. CDR3 amino acids: CASSRQGALYGYTF. The CDR3 DNA reads TGTGCCAGCAGCAGGCAGGGAGCCCTCTATGGCTACACCTTC.

The V and J genes are TRBV29-1 and TRBJ1-3, with 8 bases lining up with TRBD1. CDR3 length equals 15 residues. Trimming at V came to 4 bases and at J to 2 bases, leaving 7 bases not matched to a gene. The V gene's germline CDR1 is SQVTM and CDR2 ANQGSEA. CDR3 DNA sequence: TGCAGCGTTGGGGGCCTACAGGGGGCTGGAAACACCATATATTTT. The encoded protein is CSVGGLQGAGNTIYF.

The chain has TRBV7-3 and TRBJ2-3, with D possibly matching TRBD1 (6 bases). The CDR3 is made up of 15 amino acids. Deletions cut 5 bases from V and 1 base from J, with 13 bases between. CDR1 and CDR2 (germline): SGHTA, FQGTGA. This CDR3 is CASSLTGARTDTQYF. The CDR3 DNA follows: TGTGCCAGCAGCCTGACAGGAGCCCGCACAGATACGCAGTATTTT.

The chain joins TRBV18 to TRBJ2-3; 11 nucleotides match TRBD2. The V gene end was trimmed by 3 bases and the J gene end by 4 bases; junction bases not matched to a gene: 9. Germline CDR1 is KGHSH and CDR2 is LQKENI. The CDR3 is 17 residues long. The CDR3 nucleotides are TGTGCCAGCTCACCGGGAATGGATAGCGGGGGGGCAGATACGCAGTATTTT. This sequence encodes CASSPGMDSGGADTQYF. Full variable domain (rest looked up from reference TRBV18 and TRBJ2-3): NAGVMQNPRHLVRRRGQEARLRCSPMKGHSHVYWYRQLPEEGLKFMVYLQKENIIDESGMPKERFSAEFPKEGPSILRIQQVVRGDSAAYFCASSPGMDSGGADTQYFGPGTRLTVL.

The chain recombines TRBV21-1 with TRBJ1-4. TRBV21-1 is listed as a pseudogene. There are 17 residues in the CDR3. The CDR3 protein is CASSQRVRDPEEEKLFF. The CDR3 DNA reads as TGTGCCAGCAGCCAAAGGGTCAGGGACCCAGAGGAAGAAAAACTGTTTTTT.

The sample holds one count of this clone. This rearrangement joins TRBV13 to TRBJ1-1; the D gene is possibly TRBD1 (5 bases). Per germline, CDR1 PRHDT and CDR2 FYEKMQ (reference sequence). The CDR3 consists of 14 residues. V lost 3 bases and J lost 2, with 10 bases in between. CDR3 sequence: CASSFQTENTEAFF. The CDR3 DNA is TGTGCCAGCAGCTTCCAGACAGAAAACACTGAAGCTTTCTTT.

V usage is TRBV19 and J usage is TRBJ1-5; no firm D call. The CDR3 contains 15 residues. CDR1 and CDR2 (germline): LNHDA, SQIVND (reference sequence). The V end lost 10 bases, the J end lost 5 bases, and 21 bases lay between the germline ends. CDR3 in amino acids: CATLRQAGGDQPQHF. The CDR3, as DNA: TGTGCCACCCTTCGGCAGGCGGGTGGAGATCAGCCCCAGCATTTT.

The rearrangement joins TRBV27 to TRBJ1-5; D is uncertain. CDR3 length: 16 amino acids. The germline V gene has CDR1 MNHEY and CDR2 SMNVEV (reference sequence). Deletions cut 5 bases from V and 0 bases from J, with 14 bases between. Here the CDR3 reads CASSPLRTDSNQPQHF. CDR3 DNA: TGTGCCAGCAGTCCCCTTAGGACCGATAGCAATCAGCCCCAGCATTTT.

The genes are TRBV19 and TRBJ1-2, with D possibly TRBD1 on 5 matching bases. CDR1 is LNHDA, CDR2 SQIVND, per germline (reference sequence). The V gene lost 5 bases and the J gene lost 7 bases, with 23 bases spanning the gap. This CDR3 is built from 16 residues. In DNA, the CDR3 is TGTGCCAGTAGTGTCAGGACGGACATTCTATTGCTTGGCTACACCTTC. Its translation is CASSVRTDILLLGYTF.

On this clone: This same CDR3 is encoded by further DNA sequences in the sample. The V and J genes are TRBV9 and TRBJ2-1, with no clear D. This CDR3 is built from 15 residues. V lost 2 bases, J lost 2 bases, and 11 bases lay in between. Germline V gene data show CDR1 as SGDLS and CDR2 as YYNGEE. CDR3 in amino acids: CASSVDRGAYNEQFF. CDR3 bases: TGTGCCAGCAGCGTGGACCGCGGCGCCTACAATGAGCAGTTCTTC. The complete variable domain, with remaining parts taken from reference TRBV9 and TRBJ2-1, reads DSGVTQTPKHLITATGQRVTLRCSPRSGDLSVYWYQQSLDQGLQFLIQYYNGEERAKGNILERFSAQQFPDLHSELNLSSLELGDSALYFCASSVDRGAYNEQFFGPGTRLTVL.

This chain links TRBV14 with TRBJ2-1; no clear D gene. Between the trimmed V and J ends, which lost 0 bases and 0 bases, there was a span of 6 bases. This CDR3 is built from 15 residues. The germline CDR1 and CDR2 sequences are SGHDN and FVKESK. CDR3: CASSQEASSYNEQFF. The CDR3 coding sequence is TGTGCCAGCAGCCAAGAAGCTAGCTCCTACAATGAGCAGTTCTTC.

This rearrangement joins TRBV28 to TRBJ1-5; D perhaps matches TRBD1 (6 bases). Trimming left V 3 bases short and J 4 bases short, with 10 bases between. Germline-derived CDR1 and CDR2 are MDHEN and SYDVKM. The CDR3 has 14 amino acids. CDR3 sequence (DNA): TGTGCCAGCAGTTTGTGGCAGGGGAATCAGCCCCAGCATTTT. It codes for CASSLWQGNQPQHF.

V and J are TRBV30 and TRBJ1-6; 9 nucleotides align to TRBD1. This CDR3 contains 16 residues. J was trimmed by 7 bases and V by 0 bases; bases with no gene match: 7. Per germline, CDR1 GTSNPN and CDR2 SVGIG (reference sequence). In DNA, the CDR3 is TGTGCCTGGAGTGTCGTGGGACAGGGTGGGAATTCACCCCTCCACTTT. This encodes CAWSVVGQGGNSPLHF. The whole variable domain, remainder taken from reference TRBV30 and TRBJ1-6, is SQTIHQWPATLVQPVGSPLSLECTVEGTSNPNLYWYRQAAGRGLQLLFYSVGIGQISSEVPQNLSASRPQDRQFILSSKKLLLSDSGFYLCAWSVVGQGGNSPLHFGNGTRLTVT.

The chain joins TRBV20-1 to TRBJ2-5; D gene uncertain. Germline V lookup: CDR1 DFQATT, CDR2 SNEGSKA (reference sequence). V shed 6 bases and J shed 2 bases, with 7 bases lying between them. The CDR3 runs 11 residues. The CDR3 is CSATNQETQYF. The CDR3 DNA reads as TGCAGTGCCACAAATCAAGAGACCCAGTACTTC.

The chain combines TRBV11-2 with TRBJ2-7; D is possibly TRBD1 or TRBD2 (5 bases each). The CDR3 sequence is 13 residues long. V dropped 5 bases and J dropped 8 bases, with 16 bases sitting between them. CDR1 and CDR2 (germline): SGHAT, FQNNGV. CDR3 loop: CASSTGTQLQQYF. The CDR3, as DNA: TGTGCCAGCAGCACCGGGACCCAACTGCAGCAGTACTTC. Combining the CDR3 with reference TRBV11-2 and TRBJ2-7 gives the whole variable domain EAGVAQSPRYKIIEKRQSVAFWCNPISGHATLYWYQQILGQGPKLLIQFQNNGVVDDSQLPKDRFSAERLKGVDSTLKIQPAKLEDSAVYLCASSTGTQLQQYFGPGTRLTVT.

This chain uses TRBV4-3 with TRBJ2-3; D gene uncertain. CDR3 size: 14 residues. Germline CDR1 LGHNA, CDR2 YSLEER. Trimming took off 0 bases at V and 2 bases at J, with 6 bases between the two ends. The CDR3 spells CASSQEPVTDTQYF. CDR3 DNA: TGCGCCAGCAGCCAAGAGCCAGTCACAGATACGCAGTATTTT.

The CDR3 loop is CASSSTGSAPYGYTF. CDR3 DNA: TGTGCCAGCAGCTCGACAGGGTCGGCCCCATATGGCTACACCTTC. The V call is TRBV9, the J call TRBJ1-2, with 7 bases that match TRBD1. CDR3 length: 15 residues. Germline lookup yields CDR1 SGDLS and CDR2 YYNGEE. J lost 5 bases, V lost 4 bases, and 11 bases had no gene match.